The clone carrying this TCR beta chain was counted many times. The data were obtained in a study of Graves' ophthalmopathy and Graves' hyperthyroidism. About the study: There was a collection of peripheral blood at initial diagnosis, before any treatment.

Amplification targeted the TCR beta CDR3 regions, with RNA transcripts as the source material. HTBI primers were employed in first-round RT-PCR, then a second-round multiplex PCR followed. TCRdb itself ran the multiplex PCR reads through MiXCR, one entry per CDR3 protein. The sample includes hundreds of thousands of distinct CDR3 sequences, about 20% of them seen just once. Participants with hyperthyroidism, aged 18 to 65, were newly diagnosed with under 2 months' duration. Pregnant or lactating patients and those with other autoimmune diseases or uncontrolled infections were excluded. What supplied the PBMCs was more than 7.5 ml of fresh peripheral blood. The CDR3 has 17 residues. V lost 3 bases, J lost 1 base, and 18 bases lay in between.

The chain recombines TRBV12-3 or TRBV12-4 with TRBJ2-5; D may be TRBD1 (5 bases). Sequencing was carried out using peripheral blood. The TCR comes from a young woman with stable Graves' hyperthyroidism. Some clones in this sample may be carry-over from other donors' samples. The CDR3 sequence: CASSFSGQGRIQETQYF. DNA for the CDR3: TGTGCCAGCAGTTTTTCCGGGCAGGGCAGAATCCAAGAGACCCAGTACTTC.